This TCR beta chain was profiled in a study of blood T cell repertoires in COVID-19. Study overall: Sites across the United States, Italy and Spain contributed samples from acute and convalescent COVID-19. The cDNA or gDNA used as material had been derived from T cells, B-cell-depleted T cells, or PBMCs.

Per the original data handling: How many nucleated cells were present was estimated from reference gene primer amplification. The method was immunoSEQ multiplex PCR; TCRdb's version includes in-frame clones alone and lacks a portion of them. That table gives V, J and clone size, and the DNA gave D and trimming. This repertoire shows 60,000 to 75,000 clones, roughly 76% found once; its top ten account for around 50%. Sequences were obtained from peripheral blood. The sequence was obtained from a woman of 80 years or more with acute or convalescent COVID-19.

As DNA, the CDR3 is TGTGCCAGCAGCTCTTCCGGGACAGGGCCCTACGAGCAGTACTTC. Its translation is CASSSSGTGPYEQYF. The V and J genes are TRBV12-1 and TRBJ2-7; TRBD1 is the table's D call and was not checked against the DNA. TRBV12-1 is termed a pseudogene. The CDR3 spans 15 residues.